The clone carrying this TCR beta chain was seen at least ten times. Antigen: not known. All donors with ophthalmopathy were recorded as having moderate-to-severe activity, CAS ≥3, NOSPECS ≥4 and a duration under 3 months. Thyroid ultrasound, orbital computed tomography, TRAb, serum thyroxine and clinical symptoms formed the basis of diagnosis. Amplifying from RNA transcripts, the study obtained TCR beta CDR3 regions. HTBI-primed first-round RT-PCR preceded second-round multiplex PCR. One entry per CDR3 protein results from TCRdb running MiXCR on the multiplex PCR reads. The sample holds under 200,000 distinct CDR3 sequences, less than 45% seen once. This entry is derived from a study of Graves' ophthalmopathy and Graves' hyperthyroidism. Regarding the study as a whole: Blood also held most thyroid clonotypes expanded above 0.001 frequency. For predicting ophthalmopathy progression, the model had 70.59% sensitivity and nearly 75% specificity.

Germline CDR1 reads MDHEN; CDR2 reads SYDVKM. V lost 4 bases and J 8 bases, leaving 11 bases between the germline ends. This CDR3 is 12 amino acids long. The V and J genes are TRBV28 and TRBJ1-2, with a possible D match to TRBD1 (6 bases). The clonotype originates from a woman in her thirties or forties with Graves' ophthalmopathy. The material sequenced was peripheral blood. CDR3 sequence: CASSSQGKGYTF. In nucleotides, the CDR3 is TGTGCCAGCAGTTCACAGGGTAAAGGCTACACCTTC.